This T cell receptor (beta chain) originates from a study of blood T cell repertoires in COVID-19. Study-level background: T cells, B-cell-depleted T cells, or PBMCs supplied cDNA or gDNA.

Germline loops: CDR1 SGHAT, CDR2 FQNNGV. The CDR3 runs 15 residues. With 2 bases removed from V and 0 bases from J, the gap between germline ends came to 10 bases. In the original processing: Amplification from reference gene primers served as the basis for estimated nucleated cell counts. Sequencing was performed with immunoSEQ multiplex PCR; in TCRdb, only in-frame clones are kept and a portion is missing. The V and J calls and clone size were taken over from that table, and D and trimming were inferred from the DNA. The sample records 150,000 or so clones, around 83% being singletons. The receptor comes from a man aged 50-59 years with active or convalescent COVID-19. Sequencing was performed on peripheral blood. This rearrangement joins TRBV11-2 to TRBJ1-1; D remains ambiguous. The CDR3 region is CASSLNSLMNTEAFF. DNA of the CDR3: TGTGCCAGCAGCTTAAACAGCCTCATGAACACTGAAGCTTTCTTT. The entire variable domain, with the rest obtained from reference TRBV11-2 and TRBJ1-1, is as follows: EAGVAQSPRYKIIEKRQSVAFWCNPISGHATLYWYQQILGQGPKLLIQFQNNGVVDDSQLPKDRFSAERLKGVDSTLKIQPAKLEDSAVYLCASSLNSLMNTEAFFGQGTRLTVV.